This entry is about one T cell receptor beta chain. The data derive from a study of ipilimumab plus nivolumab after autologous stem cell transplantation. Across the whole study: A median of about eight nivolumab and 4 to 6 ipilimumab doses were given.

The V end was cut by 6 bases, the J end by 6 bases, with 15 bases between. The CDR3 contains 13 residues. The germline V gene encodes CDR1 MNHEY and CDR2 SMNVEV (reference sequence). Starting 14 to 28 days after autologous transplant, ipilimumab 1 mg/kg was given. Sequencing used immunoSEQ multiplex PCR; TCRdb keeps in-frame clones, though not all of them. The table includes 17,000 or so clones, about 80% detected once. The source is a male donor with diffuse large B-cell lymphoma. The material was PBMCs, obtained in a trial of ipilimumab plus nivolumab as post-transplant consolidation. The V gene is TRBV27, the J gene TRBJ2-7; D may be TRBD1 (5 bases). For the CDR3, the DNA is TGTGCCAGCAGGATAATGCAGGGTTCCGAGCAGTACTTC. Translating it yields CASRIMQGSEQYF.